This T cell receptor (beta chain) was recorded in a study of cytotoxic CD8 clonotypes in ibrutinib-treated CLL. The method was immunoSEQ multiplex PCR; TCRdb's version includes in-frame clones alone and lacks a portion of them. The table records under 300,000 clones, 70% of them present only once. The sample here was PBMCs, taken after 24 months of ibrutinib treatment. This TCR was recovered from a human donor with chronic lymphocytic leukemia.

CDR3 residues: CASSPGQGFYGYTF. The CDR3 DNA reads as TGTGCCAGCTCACCCGGACAGGGCTTCTATGGCTACACCTTC. The chain uses TRBV18 and TRBJ1-2; 8 bases are shared with TRBD1. Germline loops: CDR1 KGHSH, CDR2 LQKENI. The CDR3 has 14 amino acids. The V segment lost 3 bases and the J segment 4 bases; nucleotides outside the gene matches: 4.